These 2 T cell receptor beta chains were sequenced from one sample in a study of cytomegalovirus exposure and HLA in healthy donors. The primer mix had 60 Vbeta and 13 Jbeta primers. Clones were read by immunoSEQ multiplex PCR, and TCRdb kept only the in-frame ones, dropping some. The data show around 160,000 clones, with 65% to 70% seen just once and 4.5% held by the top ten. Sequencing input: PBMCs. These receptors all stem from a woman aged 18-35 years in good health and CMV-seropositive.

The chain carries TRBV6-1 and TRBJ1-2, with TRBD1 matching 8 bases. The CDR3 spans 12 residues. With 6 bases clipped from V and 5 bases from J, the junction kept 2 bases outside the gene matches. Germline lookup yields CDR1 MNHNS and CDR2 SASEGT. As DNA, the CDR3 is TGTGCCAGCAGGTGGACAGGGTATGGCTACACCTTC. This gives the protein CASRWTGYGYTF.

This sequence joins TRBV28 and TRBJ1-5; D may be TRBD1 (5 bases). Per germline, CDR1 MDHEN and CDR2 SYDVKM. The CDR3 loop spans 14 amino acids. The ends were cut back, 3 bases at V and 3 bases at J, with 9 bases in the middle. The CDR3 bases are TGTGCCAGCAGTTTGTCACAGGCCAATCAGCCCCAGCATTTT. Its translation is CASSLSQANQPQHF.